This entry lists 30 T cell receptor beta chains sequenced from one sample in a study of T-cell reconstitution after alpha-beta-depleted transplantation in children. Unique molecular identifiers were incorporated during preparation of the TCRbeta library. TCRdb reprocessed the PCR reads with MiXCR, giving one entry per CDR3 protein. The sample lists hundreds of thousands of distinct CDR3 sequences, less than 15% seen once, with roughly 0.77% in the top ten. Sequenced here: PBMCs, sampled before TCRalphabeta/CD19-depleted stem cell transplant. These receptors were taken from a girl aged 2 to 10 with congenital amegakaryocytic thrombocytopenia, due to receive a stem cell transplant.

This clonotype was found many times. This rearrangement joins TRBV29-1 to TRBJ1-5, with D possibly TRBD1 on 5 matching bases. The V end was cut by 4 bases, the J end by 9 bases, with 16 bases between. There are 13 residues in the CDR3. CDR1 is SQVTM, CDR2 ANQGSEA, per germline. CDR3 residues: CSVGFGVGGPQHF. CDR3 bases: TGCAGCGTTGGATTTGGGGTGGGGGGGCCCCAGCATTTT. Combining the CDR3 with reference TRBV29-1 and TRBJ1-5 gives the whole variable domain SAVISQKPSRDICQRGTSLTIQCQVDSQVTMMFWYRQQPGQSLTLIATANQGSEATYESGFVIDKFPISRPNLTFSTLTVSNMSPEDSSIYLCSVGFGVGGPQHFGDGTRLSIL.

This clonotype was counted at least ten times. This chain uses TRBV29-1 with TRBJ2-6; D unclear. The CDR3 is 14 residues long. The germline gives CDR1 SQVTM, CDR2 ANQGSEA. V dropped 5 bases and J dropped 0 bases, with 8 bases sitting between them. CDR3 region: CSVIMVSGANVLTF. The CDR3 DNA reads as TGCAGCGTTATTATGGTCTCTGGGGCCAACGTCCTGACTTTC.

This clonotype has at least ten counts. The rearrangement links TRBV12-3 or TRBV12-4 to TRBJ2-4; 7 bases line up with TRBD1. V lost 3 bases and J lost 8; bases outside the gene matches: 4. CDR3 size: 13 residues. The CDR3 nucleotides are TGTGCCAGCAGTTTTAAGGGGGCGTACATTCAGTACTTC. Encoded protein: CASSFKGAYIQYF.

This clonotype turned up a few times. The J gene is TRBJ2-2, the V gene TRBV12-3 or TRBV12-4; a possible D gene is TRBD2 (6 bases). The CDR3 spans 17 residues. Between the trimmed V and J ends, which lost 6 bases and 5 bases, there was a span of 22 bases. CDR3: CASSPPGLADTTGELFF. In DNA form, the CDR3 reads TGTGCCAGCAGCCCCCCGGGACTCGCGGATACGACCGGGGAGCTGTTTTTT.

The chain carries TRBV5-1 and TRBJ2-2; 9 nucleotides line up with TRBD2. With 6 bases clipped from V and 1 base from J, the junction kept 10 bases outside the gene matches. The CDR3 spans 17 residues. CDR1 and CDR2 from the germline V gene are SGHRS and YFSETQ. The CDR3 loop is CASILTSGPWNTGELFF. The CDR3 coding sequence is TGCGCCAGCATCTTAACTAGCGGGCCTTGGAACACCGGGGAGCTGTTTTTT.

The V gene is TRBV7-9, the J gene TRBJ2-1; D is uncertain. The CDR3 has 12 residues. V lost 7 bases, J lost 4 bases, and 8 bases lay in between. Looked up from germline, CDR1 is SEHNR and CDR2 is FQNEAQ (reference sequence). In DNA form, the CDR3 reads TGTGCCAGCATCCCCGGGTACAATGAGCAGTTCTTC. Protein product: CASIPGYNEQFF.

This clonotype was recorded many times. The CDR3 nucleotides are TGCAGCACAGAGGGACGAATGAGCACAGATACGCAGTATTTT. It codes for CSTEGRMSTDTQYF. V is TRBV29-1 and J is TRBJ2-3; either TRBD1 or TRBD2 may fit D (5 bases each). CDR1 and CDR2 (germline): SQVTM, ANQGSEA. Trimming removed 8 bases from V and 0 bases from J, with 15 bases in between. This CDR3 contains 14 residues.

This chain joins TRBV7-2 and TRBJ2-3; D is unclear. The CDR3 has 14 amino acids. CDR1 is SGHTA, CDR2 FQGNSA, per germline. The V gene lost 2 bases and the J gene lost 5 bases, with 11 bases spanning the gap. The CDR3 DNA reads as TGTGCCAGCAGCTTAAGGACCATGGTAGATACGCAGTATTTT. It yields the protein CASSLRTMVDTQYF.

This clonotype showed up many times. The CDR3 sequence: CASSLTSGKLDTQYF. DNA for the CDR3: TGTGCCAGCAGCTTGACTAGCGGAAAACTCGATACGCAGTATTTT. The rearrangement uses TRBV11-2 and TRBJ2-3, with 9 bases lining up with TRBD2. Per the germline V gene, CDR1 is SGHAT and CDR2 is FQNNGV. The CDR3 sequence is 15 residues long. V shed 3 bases and J 6 bases; nucleotides not matched to a gene: 7.

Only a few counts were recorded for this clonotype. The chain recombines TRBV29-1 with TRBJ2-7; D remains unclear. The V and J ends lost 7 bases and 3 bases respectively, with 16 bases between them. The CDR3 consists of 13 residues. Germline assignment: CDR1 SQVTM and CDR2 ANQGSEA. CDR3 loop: CSARPGDLYEQYF. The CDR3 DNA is TGCAGCGCAAGGCCGGGTGACCTCTACGAGCAGTACTTC.

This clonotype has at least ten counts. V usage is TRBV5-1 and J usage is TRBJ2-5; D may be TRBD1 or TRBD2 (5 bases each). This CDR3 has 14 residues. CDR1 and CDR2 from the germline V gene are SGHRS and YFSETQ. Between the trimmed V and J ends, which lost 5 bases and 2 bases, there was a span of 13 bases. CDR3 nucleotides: TGCGCCAGCAGTCTTGGGGACGGGCAAGAGACCCAGTACTTC. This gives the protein CASSLGDGQETQYF.

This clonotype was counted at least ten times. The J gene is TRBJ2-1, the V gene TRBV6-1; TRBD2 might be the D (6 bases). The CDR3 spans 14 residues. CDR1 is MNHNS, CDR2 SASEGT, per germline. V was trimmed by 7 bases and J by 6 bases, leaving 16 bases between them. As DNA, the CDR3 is TGTGCCAGCACCCCCCGGGGGTTAAGCAATGAGCAGTTCTTC. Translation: CASTPRGLSNEQFF.

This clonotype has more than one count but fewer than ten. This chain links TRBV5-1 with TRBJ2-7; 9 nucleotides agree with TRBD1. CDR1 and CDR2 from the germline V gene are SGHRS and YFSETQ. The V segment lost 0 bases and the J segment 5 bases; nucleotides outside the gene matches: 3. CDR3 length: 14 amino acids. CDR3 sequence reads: CASSLATGGNEQYF. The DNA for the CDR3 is TGCGCCAGCAGCTTGGCGACAGGGGGAAACGAGCAGTACTTC.

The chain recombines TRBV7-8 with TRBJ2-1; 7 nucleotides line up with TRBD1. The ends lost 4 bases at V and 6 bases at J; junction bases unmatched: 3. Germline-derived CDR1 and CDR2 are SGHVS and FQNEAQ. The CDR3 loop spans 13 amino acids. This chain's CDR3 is CASSYAGGNEQFF. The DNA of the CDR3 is TGTGCCAGCAGCTACGCAGGGGGCAATGAGCAGTTCTTC.

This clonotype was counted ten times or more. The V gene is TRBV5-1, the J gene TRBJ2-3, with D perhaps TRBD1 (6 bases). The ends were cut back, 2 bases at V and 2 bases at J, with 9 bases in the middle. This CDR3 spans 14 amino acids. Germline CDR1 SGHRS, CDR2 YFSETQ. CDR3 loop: CASSFGQTTDTQYF. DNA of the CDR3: TGCGCCAGCAGCTTCGGACAGACCACAGATACGCAGTATTTT.

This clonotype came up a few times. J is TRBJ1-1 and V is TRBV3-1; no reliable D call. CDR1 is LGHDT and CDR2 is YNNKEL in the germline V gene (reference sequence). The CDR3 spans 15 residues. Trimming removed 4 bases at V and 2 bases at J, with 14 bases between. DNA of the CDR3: TGTGCCAGCAGCCCCGACCTGGGTCTAAACACTGAAGCTTTCTTT. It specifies CASSPDLGLNTEAFF.

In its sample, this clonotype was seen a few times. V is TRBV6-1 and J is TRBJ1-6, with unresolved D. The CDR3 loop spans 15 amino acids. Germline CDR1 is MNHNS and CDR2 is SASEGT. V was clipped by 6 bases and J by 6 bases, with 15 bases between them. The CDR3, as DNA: TGTGCCAGCAGCCAGCTGACACCAGCTAATTCACCCCTCCACTTT. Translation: CASSQLTPANSPLHF.

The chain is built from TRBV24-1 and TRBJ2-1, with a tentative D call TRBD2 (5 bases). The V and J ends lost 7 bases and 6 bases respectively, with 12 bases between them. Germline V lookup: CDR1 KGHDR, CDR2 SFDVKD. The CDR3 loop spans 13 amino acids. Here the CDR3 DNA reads TGTGCCACCAGCCTTTGGACTGGCAATGAGCAGTTCTTC. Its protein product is CATSLWTGNEQFF.

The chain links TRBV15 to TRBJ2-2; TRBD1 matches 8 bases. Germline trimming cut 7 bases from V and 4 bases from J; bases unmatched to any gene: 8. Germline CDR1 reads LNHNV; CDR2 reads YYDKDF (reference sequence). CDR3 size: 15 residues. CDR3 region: CATTDRAAPTGELFF. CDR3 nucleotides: TGTGCCACCACGGACAGGGCCGCTCCCACCGGGGAGCTGTTTTTT. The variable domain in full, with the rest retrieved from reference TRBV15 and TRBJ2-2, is DAMVIQNPRYQVTQFGKPVTLSCSQTLNHNVMYWYQQKSSQAPKLLFHYYDKDFNNEADTPDNFQSRRPNTSFCFLDIRSPGLGDTAMYLCATTDRAAPTGELFFGEGSRLTVL.

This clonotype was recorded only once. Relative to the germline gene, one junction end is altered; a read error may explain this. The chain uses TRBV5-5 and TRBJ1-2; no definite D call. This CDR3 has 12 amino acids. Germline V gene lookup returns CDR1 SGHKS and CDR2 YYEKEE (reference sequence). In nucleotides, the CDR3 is TGTCCCAGCAGCTCCACACTACATGGCTACACCTTC. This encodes CPSSSTLHGYTF.

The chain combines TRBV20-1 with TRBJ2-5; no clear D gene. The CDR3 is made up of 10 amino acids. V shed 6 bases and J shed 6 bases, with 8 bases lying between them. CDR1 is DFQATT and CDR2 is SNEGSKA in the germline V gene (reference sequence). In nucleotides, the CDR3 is TGCAGTGCCCTCAGGCAGACCCAGTACTTC. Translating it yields CSALRQTQYF.

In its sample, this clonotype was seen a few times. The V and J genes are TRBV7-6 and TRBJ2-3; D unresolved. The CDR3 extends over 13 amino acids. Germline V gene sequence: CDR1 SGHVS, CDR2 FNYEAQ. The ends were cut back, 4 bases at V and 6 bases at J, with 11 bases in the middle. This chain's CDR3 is CASSYTISDTQYF. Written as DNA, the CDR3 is TGTGCCAGCAGCTATACTATCTCGGATACGCAGTATTTT.

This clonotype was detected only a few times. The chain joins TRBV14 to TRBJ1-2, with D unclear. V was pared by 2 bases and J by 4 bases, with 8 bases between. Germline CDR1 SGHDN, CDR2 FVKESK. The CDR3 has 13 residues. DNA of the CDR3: TGTGCCAGCAGCCAAAGCCCAGCCTATGGCTACACCTTC. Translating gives CASSQSPAYGYTF.

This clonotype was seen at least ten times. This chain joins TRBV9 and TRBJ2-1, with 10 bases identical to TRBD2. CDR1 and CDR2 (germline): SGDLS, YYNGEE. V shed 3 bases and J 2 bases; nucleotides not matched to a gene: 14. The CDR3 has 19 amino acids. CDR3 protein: CASSEQTEVGTSAYNEQFF. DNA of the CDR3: TGTGCCAGCAGCGAGCAAACAGAAGTGGGGACTAGCGCCTACAATGAGCAGTTCTTC.

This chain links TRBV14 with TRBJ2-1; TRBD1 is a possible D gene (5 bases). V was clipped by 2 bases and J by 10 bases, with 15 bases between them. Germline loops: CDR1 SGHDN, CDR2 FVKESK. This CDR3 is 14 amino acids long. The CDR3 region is CASSQFAQGNEQFF. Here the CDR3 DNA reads TGTGCCAGCAGCCAATTTGCCCAGGGTAACGAGCAGTTCTTC.

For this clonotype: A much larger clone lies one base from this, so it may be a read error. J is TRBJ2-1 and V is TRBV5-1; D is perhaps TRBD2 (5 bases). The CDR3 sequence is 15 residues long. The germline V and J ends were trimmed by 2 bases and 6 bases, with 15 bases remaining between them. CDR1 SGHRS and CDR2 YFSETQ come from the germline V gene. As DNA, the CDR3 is TGCGCCAGCAGCTTAGCACTCCTTGCGGGCAATGAGCAGTTCTTC. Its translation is CASSLALLAGNEQFF.

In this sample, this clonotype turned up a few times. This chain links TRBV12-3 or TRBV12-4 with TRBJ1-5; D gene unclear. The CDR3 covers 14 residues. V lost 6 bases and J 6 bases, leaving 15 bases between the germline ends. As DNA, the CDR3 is TGTGCCAGCAGCCCTGTCCGTGATGGTCAGCCCCAGCATTTT. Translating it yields CASSPVRDGQPQHF.

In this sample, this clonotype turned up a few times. CDR3 in DNA: TGTGCCAGCAGTGAAGGGGGTCGGAGTAATGAGCAGTTCTTC. As protein: CASSEGGRSNEQFF. The V gene is TRBV2, the J gene TRBJ2-1; no firm D call. Germline lookup yields CDR1 SNHLY and CDR2 FYNNEI. Trimming removed 1 base from V and 7 bases from J, with 11 bases in between. The CDR3 is 14 amino acids.

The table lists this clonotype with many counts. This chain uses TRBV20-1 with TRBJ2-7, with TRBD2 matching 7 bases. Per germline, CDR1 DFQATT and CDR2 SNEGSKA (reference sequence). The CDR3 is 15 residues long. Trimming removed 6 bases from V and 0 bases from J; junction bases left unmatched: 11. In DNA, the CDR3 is TGCAGTGCCTATTCGACTAGCCAAAGCTCCTACGAGCAGTACTTC. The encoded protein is CSAYSTSQSSYEQYF.

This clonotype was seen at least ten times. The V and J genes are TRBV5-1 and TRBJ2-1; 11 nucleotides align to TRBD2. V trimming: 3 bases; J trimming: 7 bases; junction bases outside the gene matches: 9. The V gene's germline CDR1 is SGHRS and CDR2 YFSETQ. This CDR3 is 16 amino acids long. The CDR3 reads CASSSLTSGRRNEQFF. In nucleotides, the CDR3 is TGCGCCAGCAGCTCCCTCACTAGCGGGAGACGGAATGAGCAGTTCTTC.